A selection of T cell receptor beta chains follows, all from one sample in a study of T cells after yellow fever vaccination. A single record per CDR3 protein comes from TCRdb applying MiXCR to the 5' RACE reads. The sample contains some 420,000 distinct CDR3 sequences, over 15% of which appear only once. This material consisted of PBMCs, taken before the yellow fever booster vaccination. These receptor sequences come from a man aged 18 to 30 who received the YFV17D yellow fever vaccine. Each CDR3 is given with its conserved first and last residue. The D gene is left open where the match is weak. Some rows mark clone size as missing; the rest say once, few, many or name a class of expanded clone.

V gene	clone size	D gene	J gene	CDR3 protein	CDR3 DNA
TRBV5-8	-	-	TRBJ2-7	CASTTQDGESYEQYF	TGTGCCAGCACTACCCAGGACGGCGAGTCCTATGAGCAGTACTTC
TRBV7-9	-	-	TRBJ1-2	CASSPNANYGYTF	TGTGCCAGCAGCCCTAATGCTAACTATGGCTACACCTTC
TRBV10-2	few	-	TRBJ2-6	CASSETGANVLTF	TGCGCCAGCAGTGAGACTGGGGCCAACGTCCTGACTTTC
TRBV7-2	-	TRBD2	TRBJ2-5	CASSAQTSGETQYF	TGTGCCAGCAGCGCTCAGACTAGCGGGGAGACCCAGTACTTC
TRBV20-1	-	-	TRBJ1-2	CSARDDGGSYGYTF	TGCAGTGCTAGAGATGACGGGGGCAGCTATGGCTACACCTTC
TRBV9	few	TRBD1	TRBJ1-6	CASSGQGGGSPLHF	TGTGCCAGCAGCGGACAGGGCGGGGGATCACCCCTCCACTTT
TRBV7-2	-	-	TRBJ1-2	CASIFTKDVVANYGYTF	TGTGCCAGCATCTTTACTAAGGACGTTGTCGCTAACTATGGCTACACCTTC
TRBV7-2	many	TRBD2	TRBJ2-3	CASSLASGGTDTQYF	TGTGCCAGCAGTTTAGCTAGCGGGGGCACAGATACGCAGTATTTT
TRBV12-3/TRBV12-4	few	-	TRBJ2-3	CASRIHHDRRPTDTQYF	TGTGCCAGCAGAATTCATCATGACCGGAGGCCCACAGATACGCAGTATTTT
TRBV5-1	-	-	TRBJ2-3	CASSAGSSNTDTQYF	TGCGCCAGCAGCGCCGGGTCTTCGAACACAGATACGCAGTATTTT
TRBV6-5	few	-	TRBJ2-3	CASTTGGGRDTQYF	TGTGCCAGCACAACAGGGGGGGGTAGGGATACGCAGTATTTT
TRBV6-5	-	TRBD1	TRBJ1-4	CASSIGQGDATNEKLFF	TGTGCCAGCAGTATCGGACAGGGGGACGCAACTAATGAAAAACTGTTTTTT
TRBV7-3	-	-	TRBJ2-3	CASSLIKDGDSTDTQYF	TGTGCCAGCAGCTTAATTAAGGACGGTGACTCCACAGATACGCAGTATTTT
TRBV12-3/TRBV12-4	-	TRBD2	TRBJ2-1	CASTLGRGGPLNNEQFF	TGTGCCAGCACCTTGGGGCGCGGGGGGCCACTAAACAATGAGCAGTTCTTC
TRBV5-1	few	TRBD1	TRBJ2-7	CASRLDRAPYEQYF	TGCGCCAGCAGGCTTGACAGGGCCCCATACGAGCAGTACTTC
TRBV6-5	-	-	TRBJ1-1	CASSYNGETTEAFF	TGTGCCAGCAGTTATAACGGGGAGACCACTGAAGCTTTCTTT
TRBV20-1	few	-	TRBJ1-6	CSADGGYNSPLHF	TGCAGTGCTGACGGAGGGTATAATTCACCCCTCCACTTT
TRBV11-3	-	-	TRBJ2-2	CASSFRGARPDTGELFF	TGTGCCAGCAGCTTTCGGGGGGCGCGTCCCGACACCGGGGAGCTGTTTTTT
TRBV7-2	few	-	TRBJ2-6	CASSWDMSSGANVLTF	TGTGCCAGCAGCTGGGACATGAGCTCTGGGGCCAACGTCCTGACTTTC
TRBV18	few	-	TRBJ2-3	CASSSVRQGPDTQYF	TGTGCCAGCTCATCGGTGAGGCAGGGACCTGATACGCAGTATTTT
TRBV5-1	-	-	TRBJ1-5	CASSFAGEGQPQHF	TGCGCCAGCAGCTTCGCAGGGGAGGGACAGCCCCAGCATTTT
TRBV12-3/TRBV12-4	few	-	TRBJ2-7	CASSLNGQGGEQYF	TGTGCCAGCAGTTTAAACGGGCAGGGAGGCGAGCAGTACTTC
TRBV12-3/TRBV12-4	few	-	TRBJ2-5	CASSLYSRGTQYF	TGTGCCAGCAGTTTATACAGTCGTGGGACCCAGTACTTC
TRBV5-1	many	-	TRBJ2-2	CASSLGASNTGELFF	TGCGCCAGCAGCTTGGGTGCGAGTAACACCGGGGAGCTGTTTTTT
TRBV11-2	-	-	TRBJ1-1	CASSLDRGAEAFF	TGTGCCAGCAGCTTAGATCGAGGCGCTGAAGCTTTCTTT
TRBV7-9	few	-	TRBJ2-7	CASIPGLAGYEQYF	TGTGCCAGCATTCCGGGACTGGCGGGCTACGAGCAGTACTTC
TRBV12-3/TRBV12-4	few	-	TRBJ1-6	CASSLSQNSPLHF	TGTGCCAGCAGCCTATCACAGAATTCACCCCTCCACTTT
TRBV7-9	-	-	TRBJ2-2	CASSLIDRQTGELFF	TGTGCCAGCAGCTTAATTGATCGACAGACCGGGGAGCTGTTTTTT
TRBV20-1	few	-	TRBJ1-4	CSARGRGGEKLFF	TGCAGTGCTAGAGGGAGGGGAGGAGAAAAACTGTTTTTT
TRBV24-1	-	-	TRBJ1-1	CATSDAGRAEAFF	TGTGCCACCAGTGATGCAGGGAGGGCTGAAGCTTTCTTT
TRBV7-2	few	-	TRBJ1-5	CASSQHRNQPQHF	TGTGCCAGCAGCCAGCATCGCAATCAGCCCCAGCATTTT
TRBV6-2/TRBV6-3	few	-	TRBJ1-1	CASSYLGPMNTEAFF	TGTGCCAGCAGTTATCTGGGTCCGATGAACACTGAAGCTTTCTTT
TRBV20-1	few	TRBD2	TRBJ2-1	CSARVAGGLNEQFF	TGCAGTGCTAGAGTAGCGGGGGGGCTCAACGAGCAGTTCTTC
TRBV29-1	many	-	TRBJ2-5	CSVDEDNQETQYF	TGCAGCGTTGATGAAGACAACCAAGAGACCCAGTACTTC
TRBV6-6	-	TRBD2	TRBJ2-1	CASRRAGTSGDEQFF	TGTGCCAGCAGACGTGCCGGGACTAGCGGGGATGAGCAGTTCTTC
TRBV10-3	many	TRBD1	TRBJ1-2	CATHRGAGSGYTF	TGTGCCACTCACAGGGGTGCAGGGTCCGGCTACACCTTC
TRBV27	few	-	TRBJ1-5	CASSLYLPVYSNQPQHF	TGTGCCAGCAGTTTATATCTTCCTGTTTATAGCAATCAGCCCCAGCATTTT
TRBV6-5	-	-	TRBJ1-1	CASLPAGKGSTEAFF	TGTGCCAGCCTGCCGGCAGGGAAAGGTAGCACTGAAGCTTTCTTT
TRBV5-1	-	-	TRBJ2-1	CASRPSTTGGLNEQFF	TGCGCCAGCAGACCAAGTACGACAGGAGGCTTAAATGAGCAGTTCTTC
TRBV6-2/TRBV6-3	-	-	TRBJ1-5	CASSYWDFRPQHF	TGTGCCAGCAGTTACTGGGACTTTCGGCCCCAGCATTTT
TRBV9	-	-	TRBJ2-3	CASSSPPAGLYTDTQYF	TGTGCCAGCAGCTCCCCCCCCGCGGGGCTTTACACAGATACGCAGTATTTT
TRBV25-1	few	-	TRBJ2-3	CASSEYSTDTQYF	TGTGCCAGCAGTGAATATAGCACAGATACGCAGTATTTT
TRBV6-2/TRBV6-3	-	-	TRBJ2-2	CASSYSSASTGELFF	TGTGCCAGCAGTTACTCTAGCGCGAGCACCGGGGAGCTGTTTTTT
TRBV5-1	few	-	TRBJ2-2	CASSLTETNTGELFF	TGCGCCAGCAGCCTGACAGAGACTAACACCGGGGAGCTGTTTTTT
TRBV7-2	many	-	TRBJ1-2	CASTQMDSNYGYTF	TGTGCCAGCACCCAAATGGACAGTAACTATGGCTACACCTTC
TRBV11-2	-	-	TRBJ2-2	CASSLVAGQGGELFF	TGTGCCAGCAGCTTAGTGGCGGGCCAGGGCGGGGAGCTGTTTTTT
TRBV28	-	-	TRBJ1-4	CASRISGFNEKLFF	TGTGCCAGCAGGATCTCAGGGTTTAATGAAAAACTGTTTTTT
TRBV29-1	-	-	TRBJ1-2	CSGWIVDNYGYTF	TGCAGCGGATGGATAGTGGATAACTATGGCTACACCTTC
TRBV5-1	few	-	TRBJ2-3	CASSFGGQGTDTQYF	TGCGCCAGCAGCTTCGGGGGCCAAGGCACAGATACGCAGTATTTT
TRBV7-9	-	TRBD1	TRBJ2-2	CASSLPDRVSGELFF	TGTGCCAGCAGCTTACCAGACAGGGTCTCCGGGGAGCTGTTTTTT
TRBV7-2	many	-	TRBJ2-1	CASSFRGASSYNEQFF	TGTGCCAGCAGCTTTAGGGGGGCAAGCTCCTACAATGAGCAGTTCTTC
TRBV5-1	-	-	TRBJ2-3	CASSLMGAGTDTQYF	TGCGCCAGCAGCTTGATGGGGGCAGGCACAGATACGCAGTATTTT
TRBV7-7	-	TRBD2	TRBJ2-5	CASSLGVTSGQETQYF	TGTGCCAGCAGCTTAGGGGTCACTAGCGGCCAAGAGACCCAGTACTTC
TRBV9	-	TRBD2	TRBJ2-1	CASSVTSGGYNEQFF	TGTGCCAGCAGCGTCACTAGCGGGGGTTACAATGAGCAGTTCTTC
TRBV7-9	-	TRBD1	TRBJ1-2	CASSRTGGAEHYGYTF	TGTGCCAGCAGCCGGACAGGGGGCGCAGAACACTATGGCTACACCTTC
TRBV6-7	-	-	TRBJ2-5	CARTNQETQYF	TGTGCCAGAACTAATCAAGAGACCCAGTACTTC